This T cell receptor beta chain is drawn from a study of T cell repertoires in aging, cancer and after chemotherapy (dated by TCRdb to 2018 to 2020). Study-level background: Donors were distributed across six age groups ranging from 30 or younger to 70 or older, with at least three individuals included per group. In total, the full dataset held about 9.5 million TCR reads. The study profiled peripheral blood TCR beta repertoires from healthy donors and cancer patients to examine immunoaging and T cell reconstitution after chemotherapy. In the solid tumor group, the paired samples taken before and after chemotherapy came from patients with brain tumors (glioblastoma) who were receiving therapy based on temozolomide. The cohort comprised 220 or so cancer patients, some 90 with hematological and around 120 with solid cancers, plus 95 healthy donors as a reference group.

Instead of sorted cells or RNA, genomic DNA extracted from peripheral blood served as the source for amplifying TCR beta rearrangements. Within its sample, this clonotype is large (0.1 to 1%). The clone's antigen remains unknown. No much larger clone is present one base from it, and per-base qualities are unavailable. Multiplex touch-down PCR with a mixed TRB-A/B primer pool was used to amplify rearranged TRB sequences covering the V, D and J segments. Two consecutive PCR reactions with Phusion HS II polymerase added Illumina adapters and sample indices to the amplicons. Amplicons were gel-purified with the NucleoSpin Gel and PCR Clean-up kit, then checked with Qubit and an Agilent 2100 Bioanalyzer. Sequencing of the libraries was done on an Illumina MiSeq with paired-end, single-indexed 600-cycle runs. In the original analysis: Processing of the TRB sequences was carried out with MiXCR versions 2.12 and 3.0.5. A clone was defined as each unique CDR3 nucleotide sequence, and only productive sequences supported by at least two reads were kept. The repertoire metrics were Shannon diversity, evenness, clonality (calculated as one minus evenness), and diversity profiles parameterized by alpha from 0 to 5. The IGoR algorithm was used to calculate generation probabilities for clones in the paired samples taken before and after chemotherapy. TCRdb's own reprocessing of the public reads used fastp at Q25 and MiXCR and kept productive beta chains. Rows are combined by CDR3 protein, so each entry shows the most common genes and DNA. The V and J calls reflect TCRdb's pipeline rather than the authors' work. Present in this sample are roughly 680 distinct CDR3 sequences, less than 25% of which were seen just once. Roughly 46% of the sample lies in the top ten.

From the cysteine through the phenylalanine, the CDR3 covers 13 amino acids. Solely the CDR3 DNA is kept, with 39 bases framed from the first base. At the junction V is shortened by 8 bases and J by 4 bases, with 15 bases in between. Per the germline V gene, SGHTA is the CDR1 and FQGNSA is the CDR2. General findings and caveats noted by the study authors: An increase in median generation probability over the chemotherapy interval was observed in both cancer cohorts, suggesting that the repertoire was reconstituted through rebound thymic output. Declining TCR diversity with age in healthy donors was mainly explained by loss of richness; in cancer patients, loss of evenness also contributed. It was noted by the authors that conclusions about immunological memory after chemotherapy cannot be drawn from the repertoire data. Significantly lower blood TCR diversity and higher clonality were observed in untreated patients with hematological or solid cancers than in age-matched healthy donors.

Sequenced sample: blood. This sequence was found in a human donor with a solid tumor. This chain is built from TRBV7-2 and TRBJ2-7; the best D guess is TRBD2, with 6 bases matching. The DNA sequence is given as TGTGCCAGCTCATTCGGGGGTGGGTACGAGCAGTACTTC. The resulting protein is CASSFGGGYEQYF.